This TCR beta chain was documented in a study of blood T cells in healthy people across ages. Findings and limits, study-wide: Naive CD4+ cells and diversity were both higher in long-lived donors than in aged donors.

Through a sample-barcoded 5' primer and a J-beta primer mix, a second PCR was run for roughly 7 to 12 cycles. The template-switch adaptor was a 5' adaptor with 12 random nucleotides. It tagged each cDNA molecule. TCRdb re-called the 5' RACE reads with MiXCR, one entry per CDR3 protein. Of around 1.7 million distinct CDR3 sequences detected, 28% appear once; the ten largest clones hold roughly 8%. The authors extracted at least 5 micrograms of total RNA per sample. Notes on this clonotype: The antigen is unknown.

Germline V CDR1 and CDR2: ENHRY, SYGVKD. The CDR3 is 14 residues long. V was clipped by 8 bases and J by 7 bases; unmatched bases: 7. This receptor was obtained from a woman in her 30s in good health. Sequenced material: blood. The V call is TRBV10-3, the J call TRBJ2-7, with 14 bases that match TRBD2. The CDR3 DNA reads TGTGCCATCGCGACTAGCGGGGGGGAAAATGAGCAGTACTTC. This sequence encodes CAIATSGGENEQYF.